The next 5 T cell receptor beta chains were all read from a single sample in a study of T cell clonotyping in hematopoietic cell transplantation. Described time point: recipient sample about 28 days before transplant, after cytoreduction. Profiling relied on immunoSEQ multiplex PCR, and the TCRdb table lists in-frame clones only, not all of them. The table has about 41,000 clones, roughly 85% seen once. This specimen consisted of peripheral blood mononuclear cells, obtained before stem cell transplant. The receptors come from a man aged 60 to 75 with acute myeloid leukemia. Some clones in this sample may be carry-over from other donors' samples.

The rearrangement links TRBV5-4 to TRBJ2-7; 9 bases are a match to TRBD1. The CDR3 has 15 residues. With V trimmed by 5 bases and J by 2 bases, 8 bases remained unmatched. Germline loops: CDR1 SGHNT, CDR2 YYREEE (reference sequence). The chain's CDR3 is CASSYFRDRAYEQYF. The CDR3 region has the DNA TGTGCCAGCAGTTATTTCCGGGACAGGGCCTACGAGCAGTACTTC.

CDR3 protein: CASSQRGTSGGYEQYF. CDR3 nucleotide sequence: TGCGCCAGCAGCCAACGGGGGACTAGCGGGGGCTACGAGCAGTACTTC. The J gene is TRBJ2-7, the V gene TRBV4-1, with 14 bases lining up with TRBD2. The J segment lost 3 bases and the V segment lost 2 bases, leaving 3 bases of the junction unmatched. The CDR3 is 16 amino acids. Germline V gene sequence: CDR1 MGHRA, CDR2 YSYEKL.

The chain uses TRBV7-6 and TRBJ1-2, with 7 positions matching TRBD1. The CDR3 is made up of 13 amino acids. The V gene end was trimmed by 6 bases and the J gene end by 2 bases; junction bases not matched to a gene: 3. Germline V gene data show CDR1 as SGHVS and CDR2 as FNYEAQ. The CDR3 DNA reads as TGTGCCAGCAGAAGGGACAGCAACTATGGCTACACCTTC. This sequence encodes CASRRDSNYGYTF. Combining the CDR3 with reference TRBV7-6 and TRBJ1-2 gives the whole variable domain GAGVSQSPRYKVTKRGQDVALRCDPISGHVSLYWYRQALGQGPEFLTYFNYEAQQDKSGLPNDRFSAERPEGSISTLTIQRTEQRDSAMYRCASRRDSNYGYTFGSGTRLTVV.

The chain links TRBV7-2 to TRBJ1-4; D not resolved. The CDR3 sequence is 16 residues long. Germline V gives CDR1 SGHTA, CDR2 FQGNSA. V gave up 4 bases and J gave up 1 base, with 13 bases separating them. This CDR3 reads CASSSGPRGTNEKLFF. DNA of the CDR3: TGTGCCAGCAGCTCCGGACCGCGGGGAACTAATGAAAAACTGTTTTTT.

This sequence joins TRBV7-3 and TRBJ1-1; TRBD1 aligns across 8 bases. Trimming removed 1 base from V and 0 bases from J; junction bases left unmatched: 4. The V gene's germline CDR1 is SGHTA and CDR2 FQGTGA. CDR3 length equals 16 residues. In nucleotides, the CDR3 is TGTGCCAGCAGCTTAAAGGGGGACAGGATGAACACTGAAGCTTTCTTT. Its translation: CASSLKGDRMNTEAFF.